These 27 T cell receptor beta chains originate from one sample sequenced in a study of PD-1 blockade in classical Hodgkin lymphoma. Every patient relapsed after autologous stem cell transplantation, and brentuximab vedotin exposure varied. Produced via immunoSEQ multiplex PCR; TCRdb's table is partial and in-frame only. The table records about 97,000 clones, 80% to 85% of them present only once. The specimen comprised peripheral blood mononuclear cells (PBMCs), sampled at baseline. The source of these receptors is a human donor with classical Hodgkin lymphoma.

The chain joins TRBV9 to TRBJ2-3; D could derive from TRBD1 or TRBD2 (6 bases each). The V end lost 4 bases, the J end lost 1 base, and 13 bases lay between the germline ends. The CDR3 totals 15 residues. Germline V CDR1 and CDR2: SGDLS, YYNGEE. CDR3 loop: CASSPRGHRTDTQYF. In nucleotides, the CDR3 is TGTGCCAGCAGCCCCCGGGGGCACCGCACAGATACGCAGTATTTT.

J is TRBJ2-1 and V is TRBV2; TRBD2 agrees at 9 bases. V lost 7 bases to trimming and J lost 3 bases; unmatched junction nucleotides: 10. The germline CDR1 and CDR2 sequences are SNHLY and FYNNEI. CDR3 length equals 16 residues. CDR3 nucleotide sequence: TGTGCCAGCACCCCTAGCGGGACCCCAGGCTACAATGAGCAGTTCTTC. Amino acid sequence: CASTPSGTPGYNEQFF.

The rearrangement joins TRBV7-7 to TRBJ2-7; 11 bases agree with TRBD1. This CDR3 contains 14 residues. V gave up 5 bases and J gave up 4 bases; unmatched junction bases: 4. Germline CDR1 is SSHAT and CDR2 is FNYEAQ (reference sequence). CDR3 amino acids: CASSTDRGPYEQYF. Here the CDR3 DNA reads TGTGCCAGCAGCACGGACAGGGGGCCATACGAGCAGTACTTC.

The chain carries TRBV7-8 and TRBJ2-7; TRBD2 aligns across 8 bases. Germline V gene data show CDR1 as SGHVS and CDR2 as FQNEAQ. Trimming took 0 bases from V and 3 from J; bases not matched to a gene: 4. This CDR3 has 15 amino acids. CDR3 sequence reads: CASSLAAGAGYEQYF. The CDR3, as DNA: TGTGCCAGCAGCTTAGCAGCGGGAGCGGGCTACGAGCAGTACTTC.

The chain is built from TRBV18 and TRBJ2-3; TRBD1 aligns across 8 bases. With 8 bases clipped from V and 2 bases from J, the junction kept 9 bases outside the gene matches. Per germline, CDR1 KGHSH and CDR2 LQKENI. This CDR3 spans 15 amino acids. CDR3 coding DNA: TGTGCCAGCCGGACACAGGGGGGATTCACAGATACGCAGTATTTT. This codes for CASRTQGGFTDTQYF.

This clone has only a few counts. V gene TRBV30 combines with J gene TRBJ1-2; 11 bases align to TRBD1. The CDR3 is made up of 16 amino acids. Losses at the gene ends were 2 bases for V and 3 bases for J; bases not matched to a gene: 8. Germline V gives CDR1 GTSNPN, CDR2 SVGIG (reference sequence). As DNA, the CDR3 is TGTGCCTGGAGTCCCCGGGACAGGGGGTATTACTATGGCTACACCTTC. The encoded protein is CAWSPRDRGYYYGYTF.

This chain connects TRBV9 to TRBJ1-1; D not resolved. V shed 2 bases and J shed 1 base, with 9 bases lying between them. CDR1 SGDLS and CDR2 YYNGEE come from the germline V gene. There are 14 residues in the CDR3. CDR3 in amino acids: CASSVEGPNTEAFF. The CDR3 nucleotides are TGTGCCAGCAGCGTGGAGGGCCCGAACACTGAAGCTTTCTTT.

In its sample, this clone was seen a few times. The rearrangement uses TRBV19 and TRBJ1-5; no firm D call. Germline CDR1 and CDR2: LNHDA and SQIVND (reference sequence). The length of the CDR3 is 18 residues. Trimming stripped 5 bases from V and 3 bases from J, with 23 bases between. CDR3 sequence (DNA): TGTGCCAGTAGTTTTTCCGCAGGAGGGCGAGCTCACAATCAGCCCCAGCATTTT. Protein: CASSFSAGGRAHNQPQHF.

The rearrangement links TRBV9 to TRBJ2-1; 10 nucleotides align to TRBD2. V lost 4 bases and J lost 4; bases outside the gene matches: 5. This CDR3 spans 15 amino acids. The germline V gene encodes CDR1 SGDLS and CDR2 YYNGEE. CDR3 amino acids: CASSSRLAGYNEQFF. DNA for the CDR3: TGTGCCAGCAGCTCCCGACTAGCGGGTTACAATGAGCAGTTCTTC.

V gene TRBV10-3 combines with J gene TRBJ2-7, with TRBD1 as a possible D gene (6 bases). Trimming cost V 6 bases and J 0 bases, with 12 bases left between them. Germline CDR1 is ENHRY and CDR2 is SYGVKD. The CDR3 runs 14 residues. CDR3: CAISERGSSYEQYF. The CDR3 DNA reads TGTGCCATCAGCGAAAGGGGGAGCTCCTACGAGCAGTACTTC.

This clone was counted a single time. The J gene is TRBJ1-1, the V gene TRBV7-2, with D perhaps TRBD1 (5 bases). V shed 1 base and J shed 6 bases, with 18 bases lying between them. This CDR3 region has 16 residues. The germline V gene has CDR1 SGHTA and CDR2 FQGNSA. The CDR3 DNA sequence: TGTGCCAGCAGCTTAGTGCGGGGAGGTCGGGACCCTGAAGCTTTCTTT. Its protein product is CASSLVRGGRDPEAFF.

The V call is TRBV5-1, the J call TRBJ2-7; no firm D call. The V and J ends lost 1 base and 3 bases respectively, with 8 bases between them. Per germline, CDR1 SGHRS and CDR2 YFSETQ. The CDR3 has 13 amino acids. The CDR3, as DNA: TGCGCCAGCAGCTTGCCCCAGCTCTACGAGCAGTACTTC. As protein: CASSLPQLYEQYF.

This clone was seen a few times. This chain uses TRBV28 with TRBJ2-7, with a weak D call TRBD2 (5 bases). CDR1 MDHEN and CDR2 SYDVKM come from the germline V gene. This CDR3 comprises 14 residues. Trimming cost V 3 bases and J 2 bases, with 11 bases left between them. The CDR3: CASSLILATYEQYF. CDR3 sequence (DNA): TGTGCCAGCAGTTTGATCTTAGCGACCTACGAGCAGTACTTC.

V and J are TRBV5-1 and TRBJ2-3; 10 nucleotides align to TRBD1. The CDR3 loop spans 19 amino acids. V gave up 0 bases and J gave up 3 bases; unmatched junction bases: 13. The germline V gene encodes CDR1 SGHRS and CDR2 YFSETQ. CDR3 sequence: CASSLEGTGASKLTDTQYF. DNA for the CDR3: TGCGCCAGCAGCTTGGAGGGGACAGGGGCCTCAAAGTTAACAGATACGCAGTATTTT. The whole variable domain, filled in from reference TRBV5-1 and TRBJ2-3, reads KAGVTQTPRYLIKTRGQQVTLSCSPISGHRSVSWYQQTPGQGLQFLFEYFSETQRNKGNFPGRFSGRQFSNSRSEMNVSTLELGDSALYLCASSLEGTGASKLTDTQYFGPGTRLTVL.

This clone came up a few times. The chain employs TRBV19 and TRBJ1-1; 9 nucleotides align to TRBD1. The V segment lost 9 bases and the J segment 1 base; nucleotides outside the gene matches: 9. The CDR3 is 15 amino acids. Germline V gene sequence: CDR1 LNHDA, CDR2 SQIVND (reference sequence). The CDR3 sequence is CASSLGQGWNTEAFF. The CDR3 bases are TGTGCCAGCAGCTTGGGACAGGGATGGAACACTGAAGCTTTCTTT.

The chain combines TRBV10-3 with TRBJ2-7; TRBD2 might be the D (5 bases). Germline-derived CDR1 and CDR2 are ENHRY and SYGVKD. This CDR3 has 12 amino acids. Trimming took 6 bases from V and 5 from J, leaving 11 bases between them. The CDR3 nucleotides are TGTGCCATCAGCCCACTAGATGACGAGCAGTACTTC. As protein: CAISPLDDEQYF.

The chain uses TRBV2 and TRBJ2-7; D remains ambiguous. The length of the CDR3 is 14 residues. Germline CDR1 SNHLY, CDR2 FYNNEI. V gave up 6 bases and J gave up 0 bases, with 12 bases separating them. CDR3 sequence reads: CASSNLLSSYEQYF. In DNA, the CDR3 is TGTGCCAGCAGCAACCTACTAAGCTCCTACGAGCAGTACTTC.

This clone was found once. This rearrangement joins TRBV6-5 to TRBJ2-3; 9 nucleotides line up with TRBD1. Germline loops: CDR1 MNHEY, CDR2 SVGAGI. CDR3 length: 13 residues. The J segment lost 3 bases and the V segment lost 7 bases, leaving 2 bases of the junction unmatched. CDR3 sequence (DNA): TGTGCCAGCAAAGACAGGGGGACAGATACGCAGTATTTT. Encoded protein: CASKDRGTDTQYF.

The V gene is TRBV30, the J gene TRBJ2-1; 7 bases align to TRBD2. The germline V gene has CDR1 GTSNPN and CDR2 SVGIG (reference sequence). This CDR3 region has 13 residues. V lost 7 bases to trimming and J lost 8 bases; unmatched junction nucleotides: 11. CDR3: CAFLSGGRYEQFF. CDR3 coding DNA: TGTGCCTTCCTATCTGGCGGGAGATATGAGCAGTTCTTC.

The CDR3 sequence: CAISPRTREGTDTQYF. As DNA, the CDR3 is TGTGCCATCAGCCCCCGTACTAGAGAGGGCACAGATACGCAGTATTTT. This chain joins TRBV10-3 and TRBJ2-3, with D tentatively TRBD2 (5 bases). CDR1 is ENHRY, CDR2 SYGVKD, per germline. V was shortened by 6 bases and J by 1 base, with 17 bases between the two germline ends. The CDR3 consists of 16 residues.

V gene TRBV10-3 combines with J gene TRBJ2-3, with 12 nucleotides matching TRBD2. Germline V gives CDR1 ENHRY, CDR2 SYGVKD. This CDR3 comprises 15 residues. V dropped 8 bases and J dropped 5; count of bases not matched to a gene: 8. CDR3 sequence (DNA): TGTGCCATCTCGACTAGCGGGAGTACTGAAGATACGCAGTATTTT. This codes for CAISTSGSTEDTQYF.

Written as DNA, the CDR3 is TGTGCCAGCCCGGGTCCCGGAATGGACACTGAAGCTTTCTTT. Encoded protein: CASPGPGMDTEAFF. This sequence joins TRBV27 and TRBJ1-1; D ambiguous. The CDR3 extends over 14 amino acids. Germline CDR1 reads MNHEY; CDR2 reads SMNVEV (reference sequence). V was clipped by 8 bases and J by 3 bases, with 16 bases between them.

The rearrangement joins TRBV6-1 to TRBJ2-1; D unclear. V was shortened by 1 base and J by 4 bases, with 11 bases between the two germline ends. The germline V gene has CDR1 MNHNS and CDR2 SASEGT. CDR3 length: 15 residues. As DNA, the CDR3 is TGTGCCAGCAGTGAAGTGACACCTACGTACAATGAGCAGTTCTTC. Its protein is CASSEVTPTYNEQFF.

V and J are TRBV28 and TRBJ2-2; D ambiguous. Trimming removed 2 bases at V and 0 bases at J, with 7 bases between. The length of the CDR3 is 15 residues. The germline V gene has CDR1 MDHEN and CDR2 SYDVKM. The CDR3 coding sequence is TGTGCCAGCAGTTTAATACGGGCGAACACCGGGGAGCTGTTTTTT. Translating it yields CASSLIRANTGELFF.

This CDR3 reads CSVDRRTRQLGTQYF. Here the CDR3 DNA reads TGCAGCGTTGATAGGAGGACGAGACAGTTGGGTACGCAGTATTTT. The chain joins TRBV29-1 to TRBJ2-3; tentatively, D is TRBD1 or TRBD2 (5 bases each). The CDR3 covers 15 residues. V was cut by 3 bases and J by 8 bases, with 21 bases left in between. Germline V gives CDR1 SQVTM, CDR2 ANQGSEA.

This clone appeared once. The V call is TRBV28, the J call TRBJ2-7; D uncertain. Germline V gene lookup returns CDR1 MDHEN and CDR2 SYDVKM. The CDR3 covers 11 residues. The V end was cut by 10 bases, the J end by 4 bases, with 11 bases between. The CDR3 loop reads CATQAGYEQYF. The CDR3 DNA is TGTGCCACCCAGGCTGGTTACGAGCAGTACTTC.

The V call is TRBV4-3, the J call TRBJ1-1; TRBD1 matches at 9 bases. CDR1 is LGHNA and CDR2 is YSLEER in the germline V gene. With V trimmed by 0 bases and J by 4 bases, 18 bases remained unmatched. The CDR3 is 20 residues long. The CDR3 bases are TGCGCCAGCAGCCAAGATCACAGGACAGGGGTGCAGAAGGTAGGCACTGAAGCTTTCTTT. Its translation is CASSQDHRTGVQKVGTEAFF.